These T cell receptor beta chains were read from a single sample in a study of human T cells and chemical hapten exposure. In TCRdb, the RACE reads were re-called with MiXCR into one record per CDR3 protein. The table includes roughly 52,000 distinct CDR3 sequences, approximately 9.9% detected once. The source was whole blood, collected in connection with sensitization to the hapten diphenylcyclopropenone (DPC). These receptors were collected from a woman between 35 and 50 years old with alopecia areata. Some clones in this sample may be carry-over from other donors' samples. CDR3s include the opening cysteine and the closing phenylalanine or tryptophan. The order of the fields is V gene, clone size, J gene, D gene, CDR3 DNA, CDR3 protein. The D gene is left open where the match is weak. A row's size may be missing; if present it is once, few, many or a size class.

TRBV9	-	TRBJ1-2	TRBD1	TGTGCCAGCAGCGTAGAAACAGGGGAAGGCTATGGCTACACCTTC	CASSVETGEGYGYTF
TRBV10-3	many	TRBJ2-7	-	TGTGCCATCAGCGCAGGGTACGAGCAGTACTTC	CAISAGYEQYF
TRBV5-1	few	TRBJ2-1	-	TGCGTCAGTACAGCTGCGGGATACAATGAGCAGTTCTTC	CVSTAAGYNEQFF
TRBV14	few	TRBJ1-2	-	TGTGCCAGCAGCCAAGCAACGTTAGGGGTAGGAGGCTACACCTTC	CASSQATLGVGGYTF
TRBV10-1	many	TRBJ2-7	-	TGCGCCAGCAGTGAGATAGTGTGGGAGAAGGATGGGCTCCTCTACGAGCAGTACTTC	CASSEIVWEKDGLLYEQYF
TRBV29-1	few	TRBJ2-7	TRBD2	TGCAGCGTTCGGACTAGCGGGAGCACCTACGAGCAGTACTTC	CSVRTSGSTYEQYF
TRBV15	few	TRBJ2-3	TRBD2	TGTGCCACCAGCATATCCCGCGGGAGGGCCTCGACAGATACGCAGTATTTT	CATSISRGRASTDTQYF
TRBV18	few	TRBJ1-6	-	TGTGCCAGCTCACCGACAGTCGGGAATTCACCCCTCCACTTT	CASSPTVGNSPLHF
TRBV11-2	few	TRBJ2-7	TRBD1	TGTGCCAGCAGCTTAGGGACAGGTACCTACGAGCAGTACTTC	CASSLGTGTYEQYF
TRBV29-1	few	TRBJ1-1	-	TGCAGCGTTGAAGATGAGGGGAGGGCTTTCTTT	CSVEDEGRAFF
TRBV5-1	many	TRBJ2-7	TRBD1	TGCGCCAGCAGCTTGGAACGGGACAGCTCCTACGAGCAGTACTTC	CASSLERDSSYEQYF
TRBV7-8	few	TRBJ1-1	TRBD1	TGTGCCAGCAGCTTAGCGGGACAGGGGATGAACACTGAAGCTTTCTTT	CASSLAGQGMNTEAFF
TRBV15	-	TRBJ1-4	-	TGTGCCACCAGCGGGGGGAACGTTGAAAAACTGTTTTTT	CATSGGNVEKLFF
TRBV12-5	few	TRBJ2-2	-	TGTGCTAGTGGTTTGGCCCTCGAGTCGCGCGCCGGGGAGCTGTTTTTT	CASGLALESRAGELFF
TRBV18	-	TRBJ1-5	-	TGTGCCAGCTCAAGACAGAGGAATCAGCCCCAGCATTTT	CASSRQRNQPQHF
TRBV30	-	TRBJ2-7	-	TGTGCCTGGAAGTACAGGGCTTCCTACGAGCAGTACTTC	CAWKYRASYEQYF
TRBV4-3	few	TRBJ1-5	-	TGCGCCAGCAGCCAAGATCCAAGGGGCCTCAATCAGCCCCAGCATTTT	CASSQDPRGLNQPQHF
TRBV4-3	-	TRBJ2-7	-	TGCGCCAGCAGCCCACGGACTGTAAACTCCTACGAGCAGTACTTC	CASSPRTVNSYEQYF
TRBV20-1	few	TRBJ2-2	TRBD2	TGCAGTGCTAGGGGACTAGCGGGAGGGCTAAACACCGGGGAGCTGTTTTTT	CSARGLAGGLNTGELFF
TRBV13	many	TRBJ2-1	TRBD2	TGTGCCAGCAGCTTTGGGACTAGCGGGAGAAATGAGCAGTTCTTC	CASSFGTSGRNEQFF
TRBV4-2	few	TRBJ2-3	TRBD2	TGTGCCAGCAGCCATGACGCCGGGACTAGCGGGGTGGATACGCAGTATTTT	CASSHDAGTSGVDTQYF
TRBV5-1	-	TRBJ2-5	TRBD2	TGCGCCAGCAGCTCCTTGAGCGGGGGGAGACAAGAGACCCAGTACTTC	CASSSLSGGRQETQYF
TRBV28	-	TRBJ1-2	-	TGTGCCAGCAGTCCGTGGAAAGGCAGGGGCGGGGTTAACTATGGCTACACCTTC	CASSPWKGRGGVNYGYTF
TRBV18	many	TRBJ1-6	-	TGTGCCAGCTCACCACAGGACAGCGTTAATTCACCCCTCCACTTT	CASSPQDSVNSPLHF
TRBV30	-	TRBJ2-1	-	TGTGCCCTAGCTCTGGGGGGAAATGAGCAGTTCTTC	CALALGGNEQFF
TRBV28	few	TRBJ2-3	TRBD1	TGTGCCAGCAGCACACAGGGGGCGGGCACAGATACGCAGTATTTT	CASSTQGAGTDTQYF
TRBV28	few	TRBJ1-2	-	TGTGCCAGCAGTTTAGACAGTACGATCCATGGCTACACCTTC	CASSLDSTIHGYTF
TRBV7-9	-	TRBJ2-5	TRBD2	TGTGCCAGCAGCCTTGGCCAGTCCGGGGGGAACCAAGAGACCCAGTACTTC	CASSLGQSGGNQETQYF
TRBV30	many	TRBJ1-6	-	TGTGCCTGGAGTTTTGGACCGCTGAGCTCCTATAATTCACCCCTCCACTTT	CAWSFGPLSSYNSPLHF